Detailed here is one T cell receptor (beta chain). Authors' analysis steps: Estimates of nucleated cell counts were drawn from the amplification of reference gene primers. Using immunoSEQ multiplex PCR, the repertoire was profiled, and TCRdb retains in-frame clones only, with some absent. V, J and clone size are those of that table, while D and trimming were read from the DNA. This table holds about 36,000 clones, about 82% found once. CDR3 length: 12 residues. Trimming took 3 bases from V and 12 from J; bases not matched to a gene: 3. The data were taken from a study of blood T cell repertoires in COVID-19. As for the study in general: COVID-19 samples, acute and convalescent, were from the United States, Italy and Spain. T cells, B-cell-depleted T cells, or PBMCs provided the cDNA or gDNA that served as material.

Sequences were obtained from peripheral blood. The TCR comes from a human donor in a cohort sampled during active COVID-19. The chain employs TRBV12-3 or TRBV12-4 and TRBJ2-2, with TRBD1 matching over 8 bases. The CDR3 bases are TGTGCCAGCAGTTTGAACAGGGGGAAGCTGTTTTTT. Residues: CASSLNRGKLFF.